This T cell receptor beta chain was documented in a study of blood T cell repertoires in COVID-19. The wider study: Sources were T cells, B-cell-depleted T cells, or PBMCs; the material itself was cDNA or gDNA.

Per the original data handling: Reference gene primer amplification gave nucleated cell count estimates. TCRdb keeps only in-frame clones here, not all; method: immunoSEQ multiplex PCR. D and trimming come from the DNA, and the V and J calls and clone size come from that table. The sample comprises under 250,000 clones, around 80% of which are singletons, and less than 3.5% rests with the top ten. Germline values: CDR1 SGDLS, CDR2 YYNGEE. This CDR3 spans 14 amino acids. The V end was cut by 0 bases, the J end by 3 bases, with 6 bases between. The rearrangement uses TRBV9 and TRBJ2-2; D gene uncertain. The clonotype originates from a man aged 45-65 years with active or convalescent COVID-19. Sequencing was carried out using peripheral blood. The CDR3 is CASSVEPYTGELFF. The CDR3 DNA reads as TGTGCCAGCAGCGTAGAGCCCTACACCGGGGAGCTGTTTTTT.